A selection of T cell receptor beta chains follows, all from one sample in a study of T cells after yellow fever vaccination. TCRdb used MiXCR to reprocess the 5' RACE reads, holding one entry per CDR3 protein. The data hold hundreds of thousands of distinct CDR3 sequences, with more than 9% observed a single time. The sequencing here drew on PBMCs, taken on the day of the yellow fever booster vaccination. The receptors originated from a young man who received the YFV17D yellow fever vaccine. CDR3s include the opening cysteine and the closing phenylalanine or tryptophan. The D gene is left open where the match is weak. Where a row states a size, it is once, few, many or the class of an expanded clone; other rows omit it.

v_gene: TRBV2; j_gene: TRBJ2-7; abundance: .; d_gene: TRBD2; CDR3nt: TGTGCCAGCAGTGCCTTAGCGGGAGAGGTATCCGAGCAGTACTTC; CDR3aa: CASSALAGEVSEQYF
v_gene: TRBV20-1; j_gene: TRBJ2-7; abundance: few; d_gene: .; CDR3nt: TGCAGTGCTTCCGGGACCATGGCCTACGAGCAGTACTTC; CDR3aa: CSASGTMAYEQYF
v_gene: TRBV7-8; j_gene: TRBJ1-1; abundance: many; d_gene: .; CDR3nt: TGTGCCAGCAGCTTAGAGGCGGGGCTGGACACTGAAGCTTTCTTT; CDR3aa: CASSLEAGLDTEAFF
v_gene: TRBV19; j_gene: TRBJ1-2; abundance: .; d_gene: .; CDR3nt: TGTGCCAGTTATCACTATGGCTACACCTTC; CDR3aa: CASYHYGYTF
v_gene: TRBV14; j_gene: TRBJ1-2; abundance: once; d_gene: .; CDR3nt: TGTGCCAGGAGCTCTGGGGGTGGCTGCTCCTTC; CDR3aa: CARSSGGGCSF
v_gene: TRBV7-3; j_gene: TRBJ2-7; abundance: .; d_gene: TRBD2; CDR3nt: TGTGCCAGCAGCTCCTCAGCGGGAGTCGTCGAGCAGTACTTC; CDR3aa: CASSSSAGVVEQYF
v_gene: TRBV20-1; j_gene: TRBJ2-5; abundance: .; d_gene: .; CDR3nt: TGCAGTGCCCTATTTGCCAGGGCGGAAGAGACCCAGTACTTC; CDR3aa: CSALFARAEETQYF
v_gene: TRBV2; j_gene: TRBJ1-2; abundance: .; d_gene: .; CDR3nt: TGTGCCAGCAGTGAAGAAGGTGGAGGGGGAAACTATGGCTACACCTTC; CDR3aa: CASSEEGGGGNYGYTF
v_gene: TRBV6-2/TRBV6-3; j_gene: TRBJ2-7; abundance: .; d_gene: .; CDR3nt: TGTGCCAGCAGGCAACCGGGGGGCCGAGAATACGAGCAGTACTTC; CDR3aa: CASRQPGGREYEQYF
v_gene: TRBV7-2; j_gene: TRBJ2-3; abundance: .; d_gene: TRBD1; CDR3nt: TGTGCCAGCAGCTCACCCGACAGGGGAACGCAGTATTTT; CDR3aa: CASSSPDRGTQYF
v_gene: TRBV5-4; j_gene: TRBJ2-1; abundance: .; d_gene: TRBD2; CDR3nt: TGTGCCAGCAGCCCGACTAGCGGGAGTGTACATGAGCAGTTCTTC; CDR3aa: CASSPTSGSVHEQFF
v_gene: TRBV29-1; j_gene: TRBJ2-1; abundance: few; d_gene: TRBD1; CDR3nt: TGCAGCGCGATGCTGGGACAGGGGATTTACAATGAGCAGTTCTTC; CDR3aa: CSAMLGQGIYNEQFF
v_gene: TRBV6-2/TRBV6-3; j_gene: TRBJ2-1; abundance: .; d_gene: .; CDR3nt: TGTGCCAGCAGTTACTCGAGCGCGGCGTGGGGCAATGAGCAGTTCTTC; CDR3aa: CASSYSSAAWGNEQFF
v_gene: TRBV29-1; j_gene: TRBJ2-1; abundance: .; d_gene: .; CDR3nt: TGCAGCGTTGAAGGGGGGCGGGACTCCTACAATGAGCAGTTCTTC; CDR3aa: CSVEGGRDSYNEQFF
v_gene: TRBV19; j_gene: TRBJ2-1; abundance: few; d_gene: .; CDR3nt: TGTGCCAGTAGTATAGAGGCGGCAGGCCGTGGCGACAATGAGCAGTTCTTC; CDR3aa: CASSIEAAGRGDNEQFF
v_gene: TRBV27; j_gene: TRBJ1-6; abundance: once; d_gene: TRBD1; CDR3nt: TGTGCCAGCAGCCGGGACAGGGTTTCACCCCTCCACTTT; CDR3aa: CASSRDRVSPLHF
v_gene: TRBV12-3/TRBV12-4; j_gene: TRBJ2-4; abundance: .; d_gene: .; CDR3nt: TGTGCCAGCGGACTATTACTAGCCAAAAACATTCAGTACTTC; CDR3aa: CASGLLLAKNIQYF
v_gene: TRBV3-1; j_gene: TRBJ2-3; abundance: few; d_gene: .; CDR3nt: TGTGCCAGCAGCCAATCTCTGAAAGATACGCAGTATTTT; CDR3aa: CASSQSLKDTQYF
v_gene: TRBV10-3; j_gene: TRBJ2-4; abundance: few; d_gene: TRBD1; CDR3nt: TGTGCCATCAGCGAAGACAGGGGGCGAGGCAAAAACATTCAGTACTTC; CDR3aa: CAISEDRGRGKNIQYF
v_gene: TRBV7-2; j_gene: TRBJ2-7; abundance: few; d_gene: .; CDR3nt: TGTGCCAGCAGCGGTGCTCTTGGGGAGTACGAGCAGTACTTC; CDR3aa: CASSGALGEYEQYF